The clone carrying this T cell receptor (beta chain) was seen a single time. Terminally differentiated effector memory CD45RA+ cells were left out of the naive CD8 fraction, which was CD45RO-negative and positively selected for CCR7. This table comes from immunoSEQ multiplex PCR, and its TCRdb copy is limited to in-frame clones, with some not included. The repertoire has 800,000 or so clones, just over 95% of them found once; the top ten carry less than 0.25%. The sample is drawn from a study of shared clonotypes between healthy human individuals. V gave up 2 bases and J gave up 1 base; unmatched junction bases: 18. This CDR3 has 21 residues. CDR1 MRHNA and CDR2 SNTAGT come from the germline V gene.

Sequenced input: naive CD8+ T cells sorted from blood. The gene calls are TRBV6-4 and TRBJ2-1, with 9 bases identical to TRBD1. This TCR came from a man between 25 and 39 years old in good health. The CDR3 bases are TGTGCCAGCAGTGACACACCGGGACAGGGAATATTAGGGTCATCCTACAATGAGCAGTTCTTC. Translating gives CASSDTPGQGILGSSYNEQFF.